The 26 T cell receptor beta chains reported below all come from one sample, sequenced in a study of T cell changes during pregnancy in multiple sclerosis. Clones were sequenced by immunoSEQ multiplex PCR, and TCRdb holds only the in-frame ones, with some missing. Of 120,000 or so clones in the sample, 85% to 95% were seen once. The starting material was peripheral blood, obtained before pregnancy. The origin of the receptors is a female donor with multiple sclerosis, enrolled in a pregnancy study.

The chain joins TRBV5-1 to TRBJ1-5, with 8 bases aligning to TRBD1. This CDR3 is built from 13 residues. Germline loops: CDR1 SGHRS, CDR2 YFSETQ. V lost 2 bases and J lost 7; bases outside the gene matches: 2. CDR3 coding DNA: TGCGCCAGCAGCTTTACAGGGGGGCAGCCCCAGCATTTT. Translating it yields CASSFTGGQPQHF.

The gene calls are TRBV5-4 and TRBJ1-1; the match to TRBD1 covers 7 bases. The CDR3 spans 15 residues. The germline V gene has CDR1 SGHNT and CDR2 YYREEE (reference sequence). V dropped 3 bases and J dropped 1; count of bases not matched to a gene: 6. In DNA form, the CDR3 reads TGTGCCAGCAGCTCAGACAGGGCGGGGAACACTGAAGCTTTCTTT. Protein sequence: CASSSDRAGNTEAFF.

The gene calls are TRBV11-2 and TRBJ1-1; TRBD1 matches at 7 bases. This CDR3 contains 13 residues. Trimming took 3 bases from V and 5 from J; bases not matched to a gene: 3. The V gene's germline CDR1 is SGHAT and CDR2 FQNNGV. The CDR3 region is CASSLGQRTEAFF. The DNA of the CDR3 is TGTGCCAGCAGCTTGGGACAGAGGACTGAAGCTTTCTTT.

This sequence joins TRBV7-2 and TRBJ1-2; possibly TRBD1 for D (5 bases). V was trimmed by 1 base and J by 4 bases, leaving 10 bases between them. From germline, CDR1 is SGHTA and CDR2 FQGNSA. The CDR3 covers 14 residues. The CDR3 DNA sequence: TGTGCCAGCAGCTTAGTTTCCAGGGCCTATGGCTACACCTTC. Translated: CASSLVSRAYGYTF.

The chain joins TRBV18 to TRBJ1-2; TRBD1 matches at 8 bases. Germline V CDR1 and CDR2: KGHSH, LQKENI. This CDR3 region has 15 residues. The V gene end was trimmed by 3 bases and the J gene end by 4 bases; junction bases not matched to a gene: 7. The CDR3 is CASSPDRGQPYGYTF. In DNA form, the CDR3 reads TGTGCCAGCTCACCTGACAGGGGCCAACCCTATGGCTACACCTTC.

The V call is TRBV27, the J call TRBJ2-5, with a possible D match to TRBD1 (5 bases). The germline V gene encodes CDR1 MNHEY and CDR2 SMNVEV (reference sequence). The CDR3 runs 13 residues. Trimming took 5 bases from V and 5 from J, leaving 12 bases between them. CDR3: CASSKGRRETQYF. The CDR3 DNA follows: TGTGCCAGCAGTAAGGGGCGCCGGGAGACCCAGTACTTC.

This chain uses TRBV7-2 with TRBJ2-3, with TRBD1 matching over 8 bases. The trim removed 1 base at V and 2 bases at J, leaving 11 bases unmatched. The V gene's germline CDR1 is SGHTA and CDR2 FQGNSA. The CDR3 is 18 amino acids. The CDR3 DNA reads TGTGCCAGCAGCTTAGTGGGGACAGGTCCTTCCTACACAGATACGCAGTATTTT. Amino acid sequence: CASSLVGTGPSYTDTQYF.

V usage is TRBV18 and J usage is TRBJ1-2, with D tentatively TRBD1 (5 bases). V lost 3 bases and J 6 bases, leaving 17 bases between the germline ends. The V gene's germline CDR1 is KGHSH and CDR2 LQKENI. The CDR3 sequence is 15 residues long. CDR3 nucleotide sequence: TGTGCCAGCTCACCCTACGTCGGCAGGGTGGATGGCTACACCTTC. It translates to CASSPYVGRVDGYTF.

The CDR3 nucleotides are TGTGCCAGCAGCTCGGGAGACAGGGGGAACACTGAAGCTTTCTTT. This sequence encodes CASSSGDRGNTEAFF. J is TRBJ1-1 and V is TRBV9; TRBD1 matches 8 bases. CDR1 is SGDLS and CDR2 is YYNGEE in the germline V gene. The CDR3 consists of 15 residues. With 4 bases clipped from V and 1 base from J, the junction kept 6 bases outside the gene matches.

This chain uses TRBV6-1 with TRBJ1-5, with 7 bases lining up with TRBD1. Trimming removed 1 base from V and 3 bases from J; junction bases left unmatched: 12. The CDR3 has 18 residues. In germline, CDR1 is MNHNS, CDR2 SASEGT. This chain's CDR3 is CASSEGRNRGPFNQPQHF. The CDR3 nucleotides read TGTGCCAGCAGTGAAGGGCGGAACAGGGGCCCTTTCAATCAGCCCCAGCATTTT.

The chain uses TRBV11-2 and TRBJ1-4; a possible D gene is TRBD1 (5 bases). The length of the CDR3 is 15 residues. With 5 bases removed from V and 8 bases from J, the gap between germline ends came to 18 bases. Germline V gene data show CDR1 as SGHAT and CDR2 as FQNNGV. The DNA for the CDR3 is TGTGCCAGCAGCCCGCTCGGGGGGATGGGGGAAAAACTGTTTTTT. It yields the protein CASSPLGGMGEKLFF.

The rearrangement joins TRBV30 to TRBJ1-5; D not resolved. Trimming left V 0 bases short and J 1 base short, with 13 bases between. The CDR3 runs 16 residues. Germline CDR1 and CDR2: GTSNPN and SVGIG (reference sequence). The CDR3: CAWSVEGGWSNQPQHF. As DNA, the CDR3 is TGTGCCTGGAGTGTGGAGGGCGGTTGGAGCAATCAGCCCCAGCATTTT.

The chain links TRBV7-2 to TRBJ2-7; 9 positions agree with TRBD1. CDR3 length: 16 residues. V lost 4 bases to trimming and J lost 5 bases; unmatched junction nucleotides: 12. The V gene's germline CDR1 is SGHTA and CDR2 FQGNSA. The CDR3 DNA is TGTGCCAGCAGCTCCGATCACCGGGACAGGGCACACGAGCAGTACTTC. Its protein is CASSSDHRDRAHEQYF.

Here the CDR3 DNA reads TGTGCCAGCAGTGAGAGTAGGGGCACTGAAGCTTTCTTT. Its translation is CASSESRGTEAFF. The chain is built from TRBV2 and TRBJ1-1, with D maybe TRBD1 (5 bases). V dropped 3 bases and J dropped 4 bases, with 9 bases sitting between them. The CDR3 contains 13 residues. Germline V gene data show CDR1 as SNHLY and CDR2 as FYNNEI.

CDR3 in DNA: TGTGCCAGTAGTATAGGCGCCGGGGAGAGGCCCCAGCATTTT. Translation gives CASSIGAGERPQHF. The V call is TRBV19, the J call TRBJ1-5, with D unclear. CDR3 length: 14 residues. Germline V gives CDR1 LNHDA, CDR2 SQIVND (reference sequence). V lost 1 base, J lost 9 bases, and 13 bases lay in between.

The V gene is TRBV9, the J gene TRBJ2-1, with TRBD2 matching over 12 bases. This CDR3 has 16 residues. Trimming cost V 0 bases and J 6 bases; bases outside gene matches: 4. The germline gives CDR1 SGDLS, CDR2 YYNGEE. The CDR3 protein is CASSVGLAGGLNEQFF. The CDR3 bases are TGTGCCAGCAGCGTAGGTCTAGCGGGGGGGCTCAATGAGCAGTTCTTC.

This chain links TRBV5-1 with TRBJ1-2; D possibly corresponds to TRBD1 (5 bases). The germline V gene encodes CDR1 SGHRS and CDR2 YFSETQ. The CDR3 consists of 15 residues. V lost 0 bases, J lost 13 bases, and 22 bases lay in between. The CDR3 sequence is CASSLGQGSPIILTF. CDR3 DNA: TGCGCCAGCAGCTTGGGGCAGGGATCCCCTATTATTCTCACCTTC.

With regard to this clone: The identical CDR3 is also encoded by other nucleotide sequences in the sample. Here the CDR3 reads CASSILRQGGYTF. The CDR3 DNA reads TGTGCCAGTAGTATCCTACGACAAGGTGGCTACACCTTC. The rearrangement links TRBV19 to TRBJ1-2; D is undetermined. V gave up 3 bases and J gave up 7 bases, with 12 bases separating them. The CDR3 loop spans 13 amino acids. Germline assignment: CDR1 LNHDA and CDR2 SQIVND (reference sequence).

This clone was counted once. The CDR3 loop is CASSPRLAADTQYF. The CDR3 nucleotides are TGTGCCAGTAGTCCCCGACTAGCCGCAGATACGCAGTATTTT. The chain uses TRBV19 and TRBJ2-3, with 7 positions matching TRBD2. CDR3 length: 14 residues. Unmatched junction bases numbered 6, after V lost 5 bases and J lost 4 bases. The germline V gene has CDR1 LNHDA and CDR2 SQIVND (reference sequence).

This clone showed up just once. This chain connects TRBV7-2 to TRBJ1-1, with D possibly TRBD1 on 6 matching bases. The CDR3 extends over 16 amino acids. Germline V gene lookup returns CDR1 SGHTA and CDR2 FQGNSA. V lost 6 bases and J lost 4, with 21 bases in between. For the CDR3, the DNA is TGTGCCAGCAGTCCAACCGGGCACAGGGCGGTCACTGAAGCTTTCTTT. Translated, it gives CASSPTGHRAVTEAFF.

This chain uses TRBV6-5 with TRBJ2-7; 9 bases fit TRBD2. The CDR3 contains 15 residues. V lost 4 bases, J lost 2 bases, and 6 bases stayed unmatched. Germline V CDR1 and CDR2: MNHEY, SVGAGI. The DNA for the CDR3 is TGTGCCAGCAGTTCCCCTAGCGGGGAGACCTACGAGCAGTACTTC. It encodes CASSSPSGETYEQYF.

The chain links TRBV7-9 to TRBJ2-1, with D possibly matching TRBD2 (5 bases). CDR1 is SEHNR, CDR2 FQNEAQ, per germline (reference sequence). With 1 base removed from V and 7 bases from J, the gap between germline ends came to 17 bases. The CDR3 sequence is 16 residues long. CDR3 loop: CASSLDAGPLGNEQFF. CDR3 in DNA: TGTGCCAGCAGCTTAGACGCGGGCCCCCTGGGGAATGAGCAGTTCTTC.

This clone was observed a single time. This chain joins TRBV25-1 and TRBJ2-3; possibly TRBD2 for D (5 bases). This CDR3 region has 15 residues. Trimming removed 3 bases from V and 10 bases from J, with 20 bases in between. Germline CDR1 and CDR2: MGHDK and SYGVNS. The CDR3 loop is CASSDINGMGGAQYF. CDR3 nucleotide sequence: TGTGCCAGCAGTGATATAAACGGGATGGGTGGCGCGCAGTATTTT.

V and J are TRBV9 and TRBJ1-3, with D tentatively TRBD1 (6 bases). Germline CDR1 is SGDLS and CDR2 is YYNGEE. The CDR3 is made up of 15 amino acids. Trimming pared 3 bases from V and 0 bases from J, leaving 10 bases between. For the CDR3, the DNA is TGTGCCAGCAGCGGAACAGGGACCTCTGGAAACACCATATATTTT. It codes for CASSGTGTSGNTIYF.

The chain couples TRBV29-1 to TRBJ1-5; weak D call: TRBD1 (5 bases). Trimming removed 5 bases from V and 4 bases from J, with 12 bases in between. This CDR3 region has 13 residues. Germline assignment: CDR1 SQVTM and CDR2 ANQGSEA. This CDR3 is CSVLAGWNQPQHF. The CDR3 bases are TGCAGCGTTCTGGCAGGGTGGAATCAGCCCCAGCATTTT. The full variable domain, with the rest looked up from reference TRBV29-1 and TRBJ1-5, is SAVISQKPSRDICQRGTSLTIQCQVDSQVTMMFWYRQQPGQSLTLIATANQGSEATYESGFVIDKFPISRPNLTFSTLTVSNMSPEDSSIYLCSVLAGWNQPQHFGDGTRLSIL.

The V gene is TRBV30, the J gene TRBJ1-6; D might be TRBD1 (6 bases). The CDR3 totals 12 residues. The germline gives CDR1 GTSNPN, CDR2 SVGIG (reference sequence). The germline V and J ends were trimmed by 0 bases and 11 bases, with 8 bases remaining between them. The CDR3: CAWSVGGTPLHF. CDR3 DNA: TGTGCCTGGAGTGTAGGGGGTACACCCCTCCACTTT.